This T cell receptor beta chain originates from a study of identical twins (dated by TCRdb to the mid-2010s). About the study as a whole: TCR alpha and beta repertoires from monozygotic twins, unrelated adults of various ages and cord blood were deep-sequenced to test whether fetal clonotypes persist. To rule out contamination, replicate twin experiments were performed at different times with different library preparation protocols.

Points the paper makes about the study in general: Compared with coincidental sharing between unrelated individuals, out-of-frame TCR alpha sequences shared between twins showed an excess of sequences with low generation probability. Abundant cord blood beta clonotypes carried fewer insertions; young adult naive repertoires showed a weaker similar trend, while memory repertoires showed none. Zero-insertion analyses could be partly confounded by invariant T cells such as MAIT and iNKT, though diverse VJ usage argued against such confounding for most clonotypes. Excess twin sharing in beta out-of-frame sequences was weaker because fewer shared sequences lowered the signal-to-noise ratio. Because the same donors could not be followed over many years, the conclusions relied on cross-sectional statistical analysis. Recombination models systematically underestimated out-of-frame TCR alpha sharing in monozygotic twins but agreed with sharing between unrelated individuals.

Libraries came from 5' RACE. The reads were generated on an Illumina HiSeq 2000. A universal primer binding site was introduced by template switching, and a unique molecular identifier was present in the final cDNA, enabling accurate counting of TCR cDNA molecules. Specific primers in the conserved constant-segment region were used to synthesize first-strand cDNA for TCR alpha and beta chains. Each cDNA library was double barcoded, with a SMART-Mk sample barcode plus Illumina barcodes, to control for contamination. TruSeq adapter sequences along with Illumina sample barcodes were introduced in two successive PCR steps. The TCR alpha and beta cDNA libraries were sequenced on the Illumina HiSeq platform using custom primers. The authors' pipeline ran thus. Raw reads were processed with MiGEC to extract unique molecular identifiers, and MiXCR was used to determine CDR3 positions. Recombination models were inferred per individual with the repgenHMM and IGoR tools using an EM algorithm. The analysis of shared clonotypes was done with the tcR package in R, with sharing normalized by the product of cloneset sizes. To study raw recombination free of thymic and clonal selection effects, out-of-frame nonproductive sequences were analyzed. The public sequencing data were trimmed at Q25 with fastp and processed into clonotypes with MiXCR by TCRdb, which kept only in-frame beta chains. Identical CDR3 proteins give one entry, which carries the most common genes and DNA. TCRdb's processing, not the study's, gives the V and J calls here. The sample table lists around 290,000 distinct CDR3 sequences, roughly 10% of them with a count of one. Roughly 7% of the sample is taken by the ten largest.

Every donor in the study was a healthy Caucasian. Three pairs of female monozygotic twins, all aged about 18 to 30 years, were included in the twin cohort. Positive isolation kits from Invitrogen were used to isolate CD4+ and CD8+ T cell populations. Trimming removed 3 bases from V and 2 bases from J, leaving 9 bases between the germline ends. The CDR3 covers 14 residues, taking in both the cysteine and the phenylalanine. The CDR3 DNA has 42 bases and is translated from base 1. CDR1 WSHSY and CDR2 SAAADI were looked up in the germline V gene. This clonotype was recorded at least ten times. Its antigen remains undetermined. No much larger clone exists at a distance of one base, and base qualities are not known. The same data also went into a second study, on yellow fever vaccine responses in identical twins. That second report states: According to the authors, the vaccine-induced T cell response in identical twins seemed to be partly convergent and partly specific to each individual. The study precisely tracked vaccine-responding T cell clones in identical twins.

Source material: CD8+ T cells sorted from blood. This TCR was recovered from a woman younger than 35 in good health. The chain couples TRBV10-2 to TRBJ2-3; there is no confident call for the D gene. The sequenced DNA is TGCGCCAGCAGTGATGGGCTGACCACAGATACGCAGTATTTT. Its product reads: CASSDGLTTDTQYF.